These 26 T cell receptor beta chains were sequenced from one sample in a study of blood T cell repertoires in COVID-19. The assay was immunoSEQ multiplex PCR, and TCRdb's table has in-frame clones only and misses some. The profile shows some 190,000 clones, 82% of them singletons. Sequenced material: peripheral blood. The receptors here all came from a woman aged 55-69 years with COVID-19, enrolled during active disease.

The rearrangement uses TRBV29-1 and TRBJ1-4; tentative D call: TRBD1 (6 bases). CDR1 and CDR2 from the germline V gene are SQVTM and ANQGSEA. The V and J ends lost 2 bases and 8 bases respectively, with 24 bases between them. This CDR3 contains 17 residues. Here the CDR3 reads CSVEQVIPGELGEKLFF. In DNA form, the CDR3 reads TGCAGCGTTGAACAAGTAATTCCAGGGGAACTAGGAGAAAAACTGTTTTTT.

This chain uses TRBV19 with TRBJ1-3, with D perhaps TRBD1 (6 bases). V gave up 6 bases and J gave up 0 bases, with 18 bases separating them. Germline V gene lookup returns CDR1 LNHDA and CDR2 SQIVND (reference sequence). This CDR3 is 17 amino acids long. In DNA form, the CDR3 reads TGTGCCAGTAGGAGTGCCGACAGGTTTCGCTCTGGAAACACCATATATTTT. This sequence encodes CASRSADRFRSGNTIYF.

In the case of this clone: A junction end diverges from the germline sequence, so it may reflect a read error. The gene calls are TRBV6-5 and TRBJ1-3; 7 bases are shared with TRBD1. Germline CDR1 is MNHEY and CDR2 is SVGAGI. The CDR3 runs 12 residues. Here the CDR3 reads CASSFETGRGFF. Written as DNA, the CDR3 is TGTGCCAGCAGTTTCGAGACAGGGAGAGGCTTCTTT.

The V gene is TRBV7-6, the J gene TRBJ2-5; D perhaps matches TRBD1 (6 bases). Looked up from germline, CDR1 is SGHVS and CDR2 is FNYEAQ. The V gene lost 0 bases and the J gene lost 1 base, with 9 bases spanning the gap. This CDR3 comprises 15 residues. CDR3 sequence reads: CASSLAGAGQETQYF. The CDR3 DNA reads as TGTGCCAGCAGCTTAGCGGGGGCGGGCCAAGAGACCCAGTACTTC.

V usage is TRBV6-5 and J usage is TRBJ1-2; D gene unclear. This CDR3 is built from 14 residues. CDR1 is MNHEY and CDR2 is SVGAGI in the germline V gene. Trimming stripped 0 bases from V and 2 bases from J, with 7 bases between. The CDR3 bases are TGTGCCAGCAGTTACTCGAGGGAAAACTATGGCTACACCTTC. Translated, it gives CASSYSRENYGYTF.

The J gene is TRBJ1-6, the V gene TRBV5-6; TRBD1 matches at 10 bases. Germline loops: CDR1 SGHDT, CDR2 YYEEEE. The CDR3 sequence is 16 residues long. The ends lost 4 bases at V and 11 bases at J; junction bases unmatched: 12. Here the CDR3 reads CASSRWLGTGVPPLHF. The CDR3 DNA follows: TGTGCCAGCAGCCGTTGGCTCGGGACAGGGGTCCCACCCCTCCACTTT.

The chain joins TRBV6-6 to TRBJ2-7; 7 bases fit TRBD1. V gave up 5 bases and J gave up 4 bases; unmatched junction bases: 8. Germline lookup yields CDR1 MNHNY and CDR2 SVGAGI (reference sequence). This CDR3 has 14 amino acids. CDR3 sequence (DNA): TGTGCCAGCAGTCAGTTGGGACAGCAATACGAGCAGTACTTC. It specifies CASSQLGQQYEQYF.

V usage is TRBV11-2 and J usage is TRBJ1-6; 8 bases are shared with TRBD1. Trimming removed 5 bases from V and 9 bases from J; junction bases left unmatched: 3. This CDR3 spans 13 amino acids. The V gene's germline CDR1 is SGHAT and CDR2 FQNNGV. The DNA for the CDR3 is TGTGCCAGCAGCATCGACAGGGGTTCACCCCTCCACTTT. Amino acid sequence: CASSIDRGSPLHF. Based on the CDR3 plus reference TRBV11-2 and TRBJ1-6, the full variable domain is EAGVAQSPRYKIIEKRQSVAFWCNPISGHATLYWYQQILGQGPKLLIQFQNNGVVDDSQLPKDRFSAERLKGVDSTLKIQPAKLEDSAVYLCASSIDRGSPLHFGNGTRLTVT.

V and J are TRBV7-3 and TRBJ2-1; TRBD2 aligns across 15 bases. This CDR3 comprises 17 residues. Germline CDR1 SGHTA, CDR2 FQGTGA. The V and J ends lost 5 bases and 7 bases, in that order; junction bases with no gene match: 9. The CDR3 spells CASSTSHGLAGGNEQFF. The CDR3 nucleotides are TGTGCCAGCAGCACGTCTCATGGACTAGCGGGAGGGAATGAGCAGTTCTTC.

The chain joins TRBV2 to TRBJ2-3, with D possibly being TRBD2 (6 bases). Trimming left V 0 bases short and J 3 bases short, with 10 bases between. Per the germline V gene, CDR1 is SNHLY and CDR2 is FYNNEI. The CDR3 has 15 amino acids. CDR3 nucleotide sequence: TGTGCCAGCAGTGAAGCCGGGGGTAGGACAGATACGCAGTATTTT. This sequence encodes CASSEAGGRTDTQYF.

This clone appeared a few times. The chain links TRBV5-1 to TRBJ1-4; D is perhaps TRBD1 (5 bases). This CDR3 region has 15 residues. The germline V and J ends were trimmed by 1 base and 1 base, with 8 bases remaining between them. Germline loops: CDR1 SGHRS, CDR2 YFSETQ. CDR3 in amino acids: CASSLSGITNEKLFF. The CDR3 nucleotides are TGCGCCAGCAGCTTGTCAGGGATAACTAATGAAAAACTGTTTTTT.

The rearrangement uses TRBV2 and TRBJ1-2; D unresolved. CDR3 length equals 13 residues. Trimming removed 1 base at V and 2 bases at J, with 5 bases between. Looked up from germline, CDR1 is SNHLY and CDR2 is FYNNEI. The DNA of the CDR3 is TGTGCCAGCAGTGAAGGGCAGAACTATGGCTACACCTTC. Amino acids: CASSEGQNYGYTF.

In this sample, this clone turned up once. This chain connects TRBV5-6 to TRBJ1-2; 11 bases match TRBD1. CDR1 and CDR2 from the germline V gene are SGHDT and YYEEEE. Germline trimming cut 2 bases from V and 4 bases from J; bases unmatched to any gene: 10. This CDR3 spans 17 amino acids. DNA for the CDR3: TGTGCCAGCAGCTTTCCACCCGGACAGGGGGCAGTCTATGGCTACACCTTC. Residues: CASSFPPGQGAVYGYTF.

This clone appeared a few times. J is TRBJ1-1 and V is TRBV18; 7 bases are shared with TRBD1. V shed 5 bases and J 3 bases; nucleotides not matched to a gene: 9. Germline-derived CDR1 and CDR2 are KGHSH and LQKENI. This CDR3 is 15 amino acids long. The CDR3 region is CASSSRGRGDTEAFF. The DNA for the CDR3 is TGTGCCAGCTCATCGCGTGGCAGGGGGGACACTGAAGCTTTCTTT. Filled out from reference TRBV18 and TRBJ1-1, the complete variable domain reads NAGVMQNPRHLVRRRGQEARLRCSPMKGHSHVYWYRQLPEEGLKFMVYLQKENIIDESGMPKERFSAEFPKEGPSILRIQQVVRGDSAAYFCASSSRGRGDTEAFFGQGTRLTVV.

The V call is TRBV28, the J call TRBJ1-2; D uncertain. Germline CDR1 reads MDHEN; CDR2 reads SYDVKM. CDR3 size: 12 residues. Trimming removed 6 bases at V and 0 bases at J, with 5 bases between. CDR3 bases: TGTGCCAGCAGGACAACTAACTATGGCTACACCTTC. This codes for CASRTTNYGYTF.

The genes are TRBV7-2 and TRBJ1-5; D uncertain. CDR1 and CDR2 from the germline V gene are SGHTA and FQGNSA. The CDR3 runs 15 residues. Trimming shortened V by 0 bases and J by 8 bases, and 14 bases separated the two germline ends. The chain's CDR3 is CASSLATNGWEPQHF. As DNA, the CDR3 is TGTGCCAGCAGCTTAGCCACCAACGGGTGGGAGCCCCAGCATTTT.

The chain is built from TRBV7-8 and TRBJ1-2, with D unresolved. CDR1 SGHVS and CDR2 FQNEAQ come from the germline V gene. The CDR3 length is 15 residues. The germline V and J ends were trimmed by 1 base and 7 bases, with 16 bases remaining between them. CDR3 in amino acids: CASSLGPEGAGGYTF. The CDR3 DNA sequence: TGTGCCAGCAGCTTAGGGCCAGAAGGAGCGGGTGGCTACACCTTC.

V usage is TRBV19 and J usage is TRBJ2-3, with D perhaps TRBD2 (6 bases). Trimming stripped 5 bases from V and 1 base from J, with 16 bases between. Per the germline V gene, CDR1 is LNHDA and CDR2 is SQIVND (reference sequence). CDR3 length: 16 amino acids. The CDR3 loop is CASSVPGGAGTDTQYF. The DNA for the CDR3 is TGTGCCAGTAGTGTCCCCGGAGGGGCCGGCACAGATACGCAGTATTTT.

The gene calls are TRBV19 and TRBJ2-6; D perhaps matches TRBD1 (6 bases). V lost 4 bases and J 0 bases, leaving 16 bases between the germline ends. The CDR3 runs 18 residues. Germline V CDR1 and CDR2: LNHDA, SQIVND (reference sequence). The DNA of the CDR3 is TGTGCCAGTAGTAGACCCCAGGGGTTGGGCTCTGGGGCCAACGTCCTGACTTTC. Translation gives CASSRPQGLGSGANVLTF.

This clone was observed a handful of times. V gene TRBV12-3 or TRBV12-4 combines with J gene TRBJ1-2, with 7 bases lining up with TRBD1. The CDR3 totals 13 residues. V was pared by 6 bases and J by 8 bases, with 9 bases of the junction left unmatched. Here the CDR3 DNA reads TGTGCCAGCAGAGCTGGGACAGTATACGGCTACACCTTC. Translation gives CASRAGTVYGYTF.

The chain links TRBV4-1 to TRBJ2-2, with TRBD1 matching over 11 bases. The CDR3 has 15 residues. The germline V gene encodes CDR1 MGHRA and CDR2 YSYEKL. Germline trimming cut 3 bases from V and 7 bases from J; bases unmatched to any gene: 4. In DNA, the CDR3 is TGCGCCAGCAGCCAGGGACAGGGGGAAGACGGGGAGCTGTTTTTT. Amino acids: CASSQGQGEDGELFF.

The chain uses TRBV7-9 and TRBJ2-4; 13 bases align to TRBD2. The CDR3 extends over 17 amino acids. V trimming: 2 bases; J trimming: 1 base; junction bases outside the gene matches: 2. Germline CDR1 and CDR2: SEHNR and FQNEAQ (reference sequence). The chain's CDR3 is CASSLTSGGAAKNIQYF. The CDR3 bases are TGTGCCAGCAGCTTAACTAGCGGGGGGGCGGCCAAAAACATTCAGTACTTC.

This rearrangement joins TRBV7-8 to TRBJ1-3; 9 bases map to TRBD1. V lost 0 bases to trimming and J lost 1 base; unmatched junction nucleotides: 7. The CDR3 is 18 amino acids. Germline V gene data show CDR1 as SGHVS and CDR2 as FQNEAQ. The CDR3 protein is CASSLAAGTGLSGNTIYF. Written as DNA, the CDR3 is TGTGCCAGCAGCTTAGCAGCCGGGACAGGGCTTTCTGGAAACACCATATATTTT.

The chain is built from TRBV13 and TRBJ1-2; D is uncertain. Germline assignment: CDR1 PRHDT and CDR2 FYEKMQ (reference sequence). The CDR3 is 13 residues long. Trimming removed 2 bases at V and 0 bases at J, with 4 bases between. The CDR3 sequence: CASSLTANYGYTF. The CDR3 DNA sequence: TGTGCCAGCAGCTTAACAGCTAACTATGGCTACACCTTC.

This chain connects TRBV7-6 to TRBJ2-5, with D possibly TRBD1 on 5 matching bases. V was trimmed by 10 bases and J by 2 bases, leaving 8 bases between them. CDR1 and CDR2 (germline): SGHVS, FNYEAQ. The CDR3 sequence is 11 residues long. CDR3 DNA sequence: TGTGCCACCCAGGGTCAAGAGACCCAGTACTTC. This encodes CATQGQETQYF.

CDR3 coding DNA: TGTGCCAGCAGCTTAAATCGGGACAATGAGCAGTTCTTC. Its translation: CASSLNRDNEQFF. This chain joins TRBV7-3 and TRBJ2-1; D unresolved. This CDR3 is built from 13 residues. Germline V gene sequence: CDR1 SGHTA, CDR2 FQGTGA. Trimming removed 1 base from V and 5 bases from J, with 6 bases in between.